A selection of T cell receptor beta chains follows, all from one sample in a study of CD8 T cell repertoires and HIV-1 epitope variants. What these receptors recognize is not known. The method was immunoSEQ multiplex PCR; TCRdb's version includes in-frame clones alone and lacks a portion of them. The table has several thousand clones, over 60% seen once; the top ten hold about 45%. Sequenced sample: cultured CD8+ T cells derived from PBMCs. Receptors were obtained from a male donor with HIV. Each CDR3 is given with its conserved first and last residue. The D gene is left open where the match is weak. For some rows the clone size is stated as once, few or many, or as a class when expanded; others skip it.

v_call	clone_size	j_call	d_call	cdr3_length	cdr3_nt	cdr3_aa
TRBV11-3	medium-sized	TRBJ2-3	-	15	TGTGCCAGCAGCCGAAGAGAGGGAGTGGGAGATACGCAGTATTTT	CASSRREGVGDTQYF
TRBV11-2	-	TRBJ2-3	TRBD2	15	TGTGCCAGCAGATCTGGACTAGCGGGGGCAGATACGCAGTATTTT	CASRSGLAGADTQYF
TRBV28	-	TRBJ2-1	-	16	TGTGCCAGCAGCACCCGGGCGGGTAGCTCCTACAATGAGCAGTTCTTC	CASSTRAGSSYNEQFF
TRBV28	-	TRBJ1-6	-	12	TGTGCCAGCGGGGCCGGGAACTCACCCCTCCACTTT	CASGAGNSPLHF
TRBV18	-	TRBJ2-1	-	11	TGTGCCAGCTCTCCATCTACTGAGCAGTTCTTC	CASSPSTEQFF
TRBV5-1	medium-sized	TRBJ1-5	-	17	TGCGCCAGCAGCCCGGTACCTGACATCGGGAGGGCTCAGCCCCAGCATTTT	CASSPVPDIGRAQPQHF
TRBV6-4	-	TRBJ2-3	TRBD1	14	TGTGCCAGCAGTGAAGAGGGGGCGGCAGATACGCAGTATTTT	CASSEEGAADTQYF
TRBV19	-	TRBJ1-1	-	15	TGTGCCAGTAGTATCCACTTGGGGGTTGGCACTGAAGCTTTCTTT	CASSIHLGVGTEAFF
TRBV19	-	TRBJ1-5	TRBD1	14	TGTGCCAGTAGTATGGGGACAGGGGTTCCGCCCCAGCATTTT	CASSMGTGVPPQHF
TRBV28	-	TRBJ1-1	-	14	TGTGCCAGCAGGCCCCCCCTCCAGAACACTGAAGCTTTCTTT	CASRPPLQNTEAFF
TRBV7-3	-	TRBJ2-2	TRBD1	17	TGTGCCAGCAGCCGAACAAGGCAGGGGGCGAACACCGGGGAGCTGTTTTTT	CASSRTRQGANTGELFF
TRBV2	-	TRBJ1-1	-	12	TGTGCCAGCAGTGGGCTACACCCCGAAGCTTTCTTT	CASSGLHPEAFF
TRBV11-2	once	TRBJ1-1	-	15	TGTGCCAGCAGCTTAGGGTTTGGGTTGAACACTGAAGCTTTCTTT	CASSLGFGLNTEAFF
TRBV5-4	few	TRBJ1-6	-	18	TGTGCCAGCAGCTTGGAATTAGTCCGGGGACGAGGGGGTTCACCCCTCCACTTT	CASSLELVRGRGGSPLHF
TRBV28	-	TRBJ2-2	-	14	TGTGCCAGCAGTTTCGGGGGTAACACCGGGGAGCTGTTTTTT	CASSFGGNTGELFF
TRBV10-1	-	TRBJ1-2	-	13	TGCGCCAGCAGTGATTGGGCTAACTATGGCTACACCTTC	CASSDWANYGYTF
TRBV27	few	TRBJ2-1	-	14	TGTGCCAGCAGTTGGGGGAGCTTCTACAATGAGCAGTTCTTC	CASSWGSFYNEQFF
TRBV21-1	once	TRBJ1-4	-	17	TGTGCCAGCAGCAGGGGCAGAAACATTACAACTAATGAAAAACTGTTTTTT	CASSRGRNITTNEKLFF
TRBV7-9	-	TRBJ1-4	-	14	TGTGCCAGCACCCTAGCGGGGGAGGGTGAAAAACTGTTTTTT	CASTLAGEGEKLFF
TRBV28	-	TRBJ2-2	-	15	TGTGCCATATCGACAGGGACTCTTAGCACCGGGGAGCTGTTTTTT	CAISTGTLSTGELFF
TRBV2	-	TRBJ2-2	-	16	TGTGCCAGCAGCGTCCACGGGCAACAGAACACCGGGGAGCTGTTTTTT	CASSVHGQQNTGELFF
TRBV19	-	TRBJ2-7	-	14	TGTGCCAGTAGTTCGAGGGAGACCCCCTACGAGCAGTACTTC	CASSSRETPYEQYF
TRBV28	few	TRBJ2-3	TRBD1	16	TGTGCCAGCAGTCCGGCCCACAGGGGGCAGACAGATACGCAGTATTTT	CASSPAHRGQTDTQYF
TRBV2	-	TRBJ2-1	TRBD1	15	TGTGCCAGCAGTGAAGCTAACAGGGGGCCGGGTGAGCAGTTCTTC	CASSEANRGPGEQFF
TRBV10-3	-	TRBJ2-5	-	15	TGTGCCATCAGTGAAGTGGGCTTAAACGAAGAGACCCAGTACTTC	CAISEVGLNEETQYF
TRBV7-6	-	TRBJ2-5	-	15	TGTGCCAGCAGCTTAGAGGCAGGGTTGGGAGAGACCCAGTACTTC	CASSLEAGLGETQYF
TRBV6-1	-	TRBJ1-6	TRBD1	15	TGTGCCAGCAGTGAGGACAGGGGGGTGAATTCACCCCTCCACTTT	CASSEDRGVNSPLHF
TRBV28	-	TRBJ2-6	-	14	TGTGCCAGCAGGGGACCCTCTGGGGCCAACGTCCTGACTTTC	CASRGPSGANVLTF
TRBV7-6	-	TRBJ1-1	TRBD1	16	TGTGCCAGCAGCCAACGGTCGGACAGGGTGAACACTGAAGCTTTCTTT	CASSQRSDRVNTEAFF
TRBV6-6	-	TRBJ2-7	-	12	TGTGCCAGCAGTTCGAGCTCCTACGAGCAGTACTTC	CASSSSSYEQYF
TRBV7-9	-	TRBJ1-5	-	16	TGTGCCAGCAGCTTAAATGGAGGGTTGCGCAATCAGCCCCAGCATTTT	CASSLNGGLRNQPQHF
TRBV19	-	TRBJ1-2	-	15	TGTGCCAGTAGTATAGGTACGGGGGATCCACATGGCTACACCTTC	CASSIGTGDPHGYTF
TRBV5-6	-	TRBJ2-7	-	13	TGTGCCAGCAGCTTGGGGACAGGAGGGGAGCAGTACTTC	CASSLGTGGEQYF
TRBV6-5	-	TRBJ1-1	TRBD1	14	TGTGCCAGCAGTTGGGGGACAGGGCGCACTGAAGCTTTCTTT	CASSWGTGRTEAFF
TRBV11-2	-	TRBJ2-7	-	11	TGTGCCAGCAGCGCTTCCTACGAGCAGTACTTC	CASSASYEQYF
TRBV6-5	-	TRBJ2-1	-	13	TGTGCCGGCAGTTACGTGGACAGCCGGGAGCAGTTCTTC	CAGSYVDSREQFF
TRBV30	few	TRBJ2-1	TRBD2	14	TGTGCCTGGGAGCACCCGGGGGGGCCGGGTGAGCAGTTCTTC	CAWEHPGGPGEQFF